Listed below are T cell receptor beta chains from one sample, sequenced in a study of T cell repertoires in cytomegalovirus infection. TCRdb passed the reads through MiXCR, listing each CDR3 protein once. The sample shows 900,000 to 950,000 distinct CDR3 sequences, 30% to 40% of them seen only once. These receptors are not linked to any known antigen. The sequenced sample was cultured CD8+ T cells from PBMCs, obtained from culture after CMV antigen stimulation. These receptors were collected from a human donor in good health (CMV status not recorded). Some clones in this sample may be carry-over from other donors' samples. Each CDR3 is given with its conserved first and last residue. A D gene is named only where the DNA matches it firmly.

J gene: TRBJ2-5
V gene: TRBV6-5
D gene: .
CDR3 protein: CASSYWDTLSGETQYF

J gene: TRBJ1-3
V gene: TRBV7-9
D gene: .
CDR3 protein: CASSLGILSGNTIYF

J gene: TRBJ1-2
V gene: TRBV13
D gene: .
CDR3 protein: CATKPGGLYYGYTF

J gene: TRBJ2-7
V gene: TRBV4-1
D gene: TRBD2
CDR3 protein: CASSHFEGGSYEQYF

J gene: TRBJ1-4
V gene: TRBV20-1
D gene: .
CDR3 protein: CSARRQAPRRGEKLFF

J gene: TRBJ1-5
V gene: TRBV4-1
D gene: .
CDR3 protein: CASSQDGQYSNQPQHF

J gene: TRBJ1-2
V gene: TRBV27
D gene: TRBD1
CDR3 protein: CASSLSRGGGYGYTF

J gene: TRBJ2-3
V gene: TRBV5-6
D gene: TRBD2
CDR3 protein: CASSLTSGASISTDTQYF

J gene: TRBJ1-1
V gene: TRBV7-9
D gene: .
CDR3 protein: CASGRDTEAFF

J gene: TRBJ2-3
V gene: TRBV29-1
D gene: .
CDR3 protein: CSVELQGLSTDTQYF

J gene: TRBJ1-3
V gene: TRBV20-1
D gene: .
CDR3 protein: CSARDLKGDGNTIYF

J gene: TRBJ1-2
V gene: TRBV7-6
D gene: TRBD1
CDR3 protein: CASSPDRGLSGYTF

J gene: TRBJ2-2
V gene: TRBV12-3/TRBV12-4
D gene: .
CDR3 protein: CASTRIGELFF

J gene: TRBJ2-2
V gene: TRBV5-5
D gene: .
CDR3 protein: CASSPRDLATGELFF

J gene: TRBJ2-3
V gene: TRBV7-3
D gene: TRBD2
CDR3 protein: CASSPHLAGTDTQYF

J gene: TRBJ1-1
V gene: TRBV7-2
D gene: .
CDR3 protein: CASSLSAFF

J gene: TRBJ2-3
V gene: TRBV6-5
D gene: .
CDR3 protein: CASSPRYDRGAPDTQYF

J gene: TRBJ1-2
V gene: TRBV29-1
D gene: TRBD1
CDR3 protein: CSVPGDRGHFTF

J gene: TRBJ1-1
V gene: TRBV28
D gene: .
CDR3 protein: CASSLFGSEAFF

J gene: TRBJ2-1
V gene: TRBV7-6
D gene: TRBD1
CDR3 protein: CASSLRSQGAYNEQFF

J gene: TRBJ2-1
V gene: TRBV7-9
D gene: .
CDR3 protein: CASKGAPSYNEQFF

J gene: TRBJ2-7
V gene: TRBV5-1
D gene: .
CDR3 protein: CASSLDPPGPGMGGEQYF

J gene: TRBJ2-2
V gene: TRBV6-2/TRBV6-3
D gene: .
CDR3 protein: CTSSYTALSPGLFF

J gene: TRBJ1-2
V gene: TRBV6-1
D gene: .
CDR3 protein: CAYRDNSNYGYTF

J gene: TRBJ2-1
V gene: TRBV19
D gene: .
CDR3 protein: CASTSRGYNEQFF

J gene: TRBJ1-1
V gene: TRBV20-1
D gene: .
CDR3 protein: CSARGRIVGQEPEAFF

J gene: TRBJ2-2
V gene: TRBV6-2/TRBV6-3
D gene: TRBD1
CDR3 protein: CASTKDRGRGTGELFF

J gene: TRBJ2-7
V gene: TRBV12-3/TRBV12-4
D gene: .
CDR3 protein: CASSFTGYEQYF

J gene: TRBJ2-3
V gene: TRBV7-9
D gene: .
CDR3 protein: CASSLALEGNAYF

J gene: TRBJ2-1
V gene: TRBV6-5
D gene: .
CDR3 protein: CASSYSGTNEQFF

J gene: TRBJ1-5
V gene: TRBV2
D gene: TRBD1
CDR3 protein: CASSEVDRVQPQHF

J gene: TRBJ2-7
V gene: TRBV11-2
D gene: TRBD2
CDR3 protein: CASSSPGGAVYEQYF

J gene: TRBJ1-1
V gene: TRBV7-2
D gene: .
CDR3 protein: CASSLGQAVYTGTEAFF

J gene: TRBJ2-7
V gene: TRBV6-1
D gene: TRBD2
CDR3 protein: CASIKRGEQYF

J gene: TRBJ2-7
V gene: TRBV5-4
D gene: TRBD2
CDR3 protein: CASSLGSGGAAYEQYF

J gene: TRBJ2-2
V gene: TRBV7-9
D gene: TRBD2
CDR3 protein: CASSPASGGAAGELFF

J gene: TRBJ1-5
V gene: TRBV11-3
D gene: TRBD1
CDR3 protein: CASSPSAGQGCNQPQHF

J gene: TRBJ2-4
V gene: TRBV12-3/TRBV12-4
D gene: .
CDR3 protein: CASSLNGAKGNIQYF

J gene: TRBJ2-3
V gene: TRBV27
D gene: TRBD1
CDR3 protein: CASSPDRGRIGTDTQYF